This TCR beta chain was sequenced during a study of cytomegalovirus exposure and HLA in healthy donors. In the study overall: The 130 or so validation repertoires used the same platform as the approximately 700 first-cohort repertoires (as reported by a later analysis). Study-level findings and limits: Some TCR beta chains (around 180 of them) were listed as cytomegalovirus-associated. A few chains tied to CMV proved CMV antigen-specific in vitro. TCR sequences were mostly rare, though some public TCRs occurred in many donors.

Of note for this clone: The antigen is not known.

The method was immunoSEQ multiplex PCR; TCRdb's version includes in-frame clones alone and lacks a portion of them. The table has 350,000 or so clones, 75% to 90% seen once. The CDR3 totals 13 residues. Germline V gives CDR1 SGHDN, CDR2 FVKESK. Trimming removed 4 bases from V and 5 bases from J, with 11 bases in between. Sample: PBMCs. The TCR comes from a woman aged 18-35 years in good health and CMV-seronegative. This chain joins TRBV14 and TRBJ1-2; TRBD1 might be the D (5 bases). The CDR3 here is CASSPGSGYGYTF. The CDR3 DNA follows: TGTGCCAGCAGCCCAGGGAGCGGGTATGGCTACACCTTC. The full variable domain, completed using reference TRBV14 and TRBJ1-2, is EAGVTQFPSHSVIEKGQTVTLRCDPISGHDNLYWYRRVMGKEIKFLLHFVKESKQDESGMPNNRFLAERTGGTYSTLKVQPAELEDSGVYFCASSPGSGYGYTFGSGTRLTVV.